This TCR beta chain was captured by sequencing in a study of blood T cell repertoires in COVID-19. Study as a whole: The United States, Italy and Spain supplied acute and convalescent COVID-19 samples. PBMCs, B-cell-depleted T cells, or T cells provided the cDNA or gDNA that made up the material.

Authors' methods: Amplifying reference gene primers gave estimates of nucleated cell counts. The method was immunoSEQ multiplex PCR; TCRdb's version includes in-frame clones alone and lacks a portion of them. The DNA was the basis for D and trimming; V, J and clone size are from that table. The data show tens of thousands of clones, approximately 84% seen once. CDR1 is MNHEY, CDR2 SMNVEV, per germline (reference sequence). The CDR3 is 15 residues long. With V trimmed by 5 bases and J by 10 bases, 10 bases remained unmatched. This receptor was obtained from a human donor in a cohort sampled during active COVID-19. Sequencing was done on a sample of peripheral blood. This rearrangement joins TRBV27 to TRBJ1-6; 8 positions agree with TRBD1. The CDR3 coding sequence is TGTGCCAGCAGTCAGGACAGGGTGATACGATCACCCCTCCACTTT. It translates to CASSQDRVIRSPLHF.